Following are 15 T cell receptor beta chains from one sample sequenced in a study of multiple sclerosis patients with progressive multifocal leukoencephalopathy. Only in-frame clones appear in the TCRdb table, and some are missing; sequencing was by immunoSEQ multiplex PCR. In the table there are about 30,000 clones, approximately 92% of which are singletons. Stated time point: before natalizumab initiation. The sequenced sample was PBMCs. These receptors were obtained from a man aged 25 to 40 with multiple sclerosis.

The chain carries TRBV6-6 and TRBJ2-3; D is undetermined. The V gene's germline CDR1 is MNHNY and CDR2 SVGAGI (reference sequence). CDR3 length: 12 residues. V was trimmed by 8 bases and J by 0 bases, leaving 6 bases between them. This chain's CDR3 is CASLGSTDTQYF. The CDR3 DNA follows: TGTGCCAGCCTGGGTAGCACAGATACGCAGTATTTT.

The genes are TRBV4-3 and TRBJ2-1, with 8 bases matching TRBD1. The length of the CDR3 is 16 residues. V lost 0 bases to trimming and J lost 7 bases; unmatched junction nucleotides: 8. From germline, CDR1 is LGHNA and CDR2 YSLEER. CDR3 bases: TGCGCCAGCAGCCAAGATTGGACAGGGACTGGGAATGAGCAGTTCTTC. Translation: CASSQDWTGTGNEQFF.

The table lists this clone with a count of one. This chain joins TRBV20-1 and TRBJ1-4; D uncertain. CDR1 and CDR2 from the germline V gene are DFQATT and SNEGSKA (reference sequence). V lost 3 bases and J lost 5, with 4 bases in between. The CDR3 runs 11 residues. The CDR3 nucleotides are TGCAGTGCTAGGGTCAATGAAAAACTGTTTTTT. As protein: CSARVNEKLFF.

The chain uses TRBV9 and TRBJ1-1; D remains ambiguous. From germline, CDR1 is SGDLS and CDR2 YYNGEE. The CDR3 loop spans 14 amino acids. Trimming took off 0 bases at V and 1 base at J, with 7 bases between the two ends. CDR3 loop: CASSVVAENTEAFF. The CDR3, as DNA: TGTGCCAGCAGCGTAGTAGCCGAGAACACTGAAGCTTTCTTT.

Here the CDR3 DNA reads TGTGCCAGCTCACCATCAGGGGCGAACGAGCAGTACGTC. Protein: CASSPSGANEQYV. The chain recombines TRBV18 with TRBJ2-7; D is possibly TRBD1 (6 bases). Germline V gives CDR1 KGHSH, CDR2 LQKENI. V dropped 2 bases and J dropped 5 bases, with 10 bases sitting between them. The CDR3 runs 13 residues.

V gene TRBV9 combines with J gene TRBJ2-1; 9 positions agree with TRBD2. Germline V CDR1 and CDR2: SGDLS, YYNGEE. Trimming cost V 0 bases and J 8 bases; bases outside gene matches: 9. CDR3 length equals 16 residues. For the CDR3, the DNA is TGTGCCAGCAGCGTAGGTAATGCGGGAGGGCCGGATGAGCAGTTCTTC. Protein sequence: CASSVGNAGGPDEQFF.

The rearrangement links TRBV11-2 to TRBJ2-7; possible D gene TRBD2, 6 bases. Germline V gene data show CDR1 as SGHAT and CDR2 as FQNNGV. The V and J ends lost 4 bases and 4 bases respectively, with 14 bases between them. This CDR3 is 14 amino acids long. CDR3 amino acids: CASSSTPGGYEQYF. As DNA, the CDR3 is TGTGCCAGCAGCTCAACCCCCGGGGGATACGAGCAGTACTTC.

The CDR3 sequence: CASSSDRRTTGANVLTF. As DNA, the CDR3 is TGTGCCAGTAGTTCCGACAGACGGACTACTGGGGCCAACGTCCTGACTTTC. The rearrangement uses TRBV19 and TRBJ2-6; TRBD2 is a possible D gene (6 bases). The CDR3 covers 17 residues. The germline V gene has CDR1 LNHDA and CDR2 SQIVND (reference sequence). V was trimmed by 5 bases and J by 2 bases, leaving 16 bases between them.

J is TRBJ1-2 and V is TRBV7-9, with D unclear. V was shortened by 7 bases and J by 2 bases, with 14 bases between the two germline ends. The CDR3 consists of 14 residues. The germline V gene encodes CDR1 SEHNR and CDR2 FQNEAQ (reference sequence). The CDR3 nucleotides are TGTGCCAGCACCCCTCAGCTGGGAAACTATGGCTACACCTTC. Its protein is CASTPQLGNYGYTF. Full variable domain (missing parts from reference TRBV7-9 and TRBJ1-2): DTGVSQNPRHKITKRGQNVTFRCDPISEHNRLYWYRQTLGQGPEFLTYFQNEAQLEKSRLLSDRFSAERPKGSFSTLEIQRTEQGDSAMYLCASTPQLGNYGYTFGSGTRLTVV.

This clone was observed once. The chain links TRBV5-8 to TRBJ2-1, with 7 nucleotides matching TRBD2. CDR1 is SGHTS and CDR2 is YDEGEE in the germline V gene. The CDR3 loop spans 15 amino acids. J was trimmed by 6 bases and V by 1 base; bases with no gene match: 7. CDR3 DNA sequence: TGTGCCAGCAGCTTGCCTAGCGGCCTCGGCAATGAGCAGTTCTTC. Amino acid sequence: CASSLPSGLGNEQFF.

The genes are TRBV15 and TRBJ2-5; 11 bases match TRBD2. Germline CDR1 LNHNV, CDR2 YYDKDF (reference sequence). The CDR3 covers 17 residues. The trim removed 1 base at V and 4 bases at J, leaving 8 bases unmatched. The CDR3 nucleotides are TGTGCCACCAGCAGAGGACTAGCGGGAATTGTAGGAGAGACCCAGTACTTC. Its protein is CATSRGLAGIVGETQYF.

CDR3 in DNA: TGTGCCAGCAGCTTTCCCGAGACAGGGTTGAGCCGCAACACTGAAGCTTTCTTT. Its translation is CASSFPETGLSRNTEAFF. V gene TRBV7-2 combines with J gene TRBJ1-1, with 7 positions matching TRBD1. The ends lost 3 bases at V and 2 bases at J; junction bases unmatched: 15. Germline CDR1 is SGHTA and CDR2 is FQGNSA. CDR3 length: 18 amino acids. Full variable domain (outside the CDR3, taken from reference TRBV7-2 and TRBJ1-1): GAGVSQSPSNKVTEKGKDVELRCDPISGHTALYWYRQSLGQGLEFLIYFQGNSAPDKSGLPSDRFSAERTGGSVSTLTIQRTQQEDSAVYLCASSFPETGLSRNTEAFFGQGTRLTVV.

This clone was counted a few times. The gene calls are TRBV19 and TRBJ2-1; D gene ambiguous. CDR3 length: 13 residues. The ends were cut back, 4 bases at V and 3 bases at J, with 7 bases in the middle. Germline V gene sequence: CDR1 LNHDA, CDR2 SQIVND (reference sequence). The CDR3 DNA follows: TGTGCCAGTAGTAGAGCACGCTACAATGAGCAGTTCTTC. As protein: CASSRARYNEQFF. The full variable domain, in which reference TRBV19 and TRBJ2-1 provide the parts outside the CDR3, is DGGITQSPKYLFRKEGQNVTLSCEQNLNHDAMYWYRQDPGQGLRLIYYSQIVNDFQKGDIAEGYSVSREKKESFPLTVTSAQKNPTAFYLCASSRARYNEQFFGPGTRLTVL.

For the CDR3, the DNA is TGTGCCAGCAGCTTGGTGGTGGCGGATACGCAGTATTTT. Its translation: CASSLVVADTQYF. The chain links TRBV5-6 to TRBJ2-3, with D hard to call. CDR1 and CDR2 from the germline V gene are SGHDT and YYEEEE. Trimming shortened V by 0 bases and J by 6 bases, and 8 bases separated the two germline ends. This CDR3 spans 13 amino acids. The full variable domain, rest sourced from reference TRBV5-6 and TRBJ2-3, is DAGVTQSPTHLIKTRGQQVTLRCSPKSGHDTVSWYQQALGQGPQFIFQYYEEEERQRGNFPDRFSGHQFPNYSSELNVNALLLGDSALYLCASSLVVADTQYFGPGTRLTVL.

This clone occurred once. This chain connects TRBV5-5 to TRBJ1-5; the match to TRBD1 covers 7 bases. The trim removed 0 bases at V and 7 bases at J, leaving 4 bases unmatched. The germline V gene encodes CDR1 SGHKS and CDR2 YYEKEE (reference sequence). The CDR3 loop spans 14 amino acids. CDR3 sequence reads: CASSLVQGLQPQHF. The CDR3 DNA reads as TGTGCCAGCAGCTTGGTACAGGGGCTCCAGCCCCAGCATTTT. Looking up the rest from reference TRBV5-5 and TRBJ1-5 gives the full variable domain: DAGVTQSPTHLIKTRGQQVTLRCSPISGHKSVSWYQQVLGQGPQFIFQYYEKEERGRGNFPDRFSARQFPNYSSELNVNALLLGDSALYLCASSLVQGLQPQHFGDGTRLSIL.